These 18 T cell receptor beta chains originate from one sample sequenced in a study of control samples from healthy donors and cancer patients. Clones were sequenced by immunoSEQ multiplex PCR, and TCRdb holds only the in-frame ones, with some missing. This sample has 200,000 to 250,000 clones, with around 94% found just once. The sequenced sample consisted of blood. The source of these receptors is a man aged 50 to 59 in good health.

This clone showed up just once. The chain combines TRBV7-8 with TRBJ1-5, with D maybe TRBD1 (6 bases). CDR1 is SGHVS and CDR2 is FQNEAQ in the germline V gene. The CDR3 has 13 amino acids. V shed 1 base and J shed 5 bases, with 6 bases lying between them. The CDR3 loop is CASSLGTDQPQHF. The CDR3 DNA reads as TGTGCCAGCAGCTTAGGGACAGATCAGCCCCAGCATTTT.

This sequence joins TRBV6-1 and TRBJ1-2; 8 nucleotides match TRBD1. The germline CDR1 and CDR2 sequences are MNHNS and SASEGT. CDR3 length: 14 residues. V lost 3 bases and J lost 4; bases outside the gene matches: 4. CDR3 in DNA: TGTGCCAGCAGTGAGGCAGGGGGCTTCTATGGCTACACCTTC. It yields the protein CASSEAGGFYGYTF.

The rearrangement links TRBV6-5 to TRBJ1-1; 10 nucleotides match TRBD1. CDR1 MNHEY and CDR2 SVGAGI come from the germline V gene. The CDR3 has 15 residues. V gave up 4 bases and J gave up 4 bases; unmatched junction bases: 6. The CDR3 spells CASSSWTGGSTEAFF. The CDR3 DNA follows: TGTGCCAGCAGTTCCTGGACAGGGGGGAGCACTGAAGCTTTCTTT.

This chain uses TRBV5-1 with TRBJ1-1, with D possibly being TRBD1 (5 bases). CDR1 is SGHRS, CDR2 YFSETQ, per germline. The CDR3 runs 15 residues. Trimming took 5 bases from V and 6 from J, leaving 20 bases between them. CDR3 region: CASSSQWGELSEAFF. The CDR3 nucleotides are TGCGCCAGCAGTTCCCAATGGGGGGAACTCTCTGAAGCTTTCTTT. Drawing the rest from reference TRBV5-1 and TRBJ1-1, the complete variable domain is KAGVTQTPRYLIKTRGQQVTLSCSPISGHRSVSWYQQTPGQGLQFLFEYFSETQRNKGNFPGRFSGRQFSNSRSEMNVSTLELGDSALYLCASSSQWGELSEAFFGQGTRLTVV.

The CDR3 reads CASSLLTGGDGYTF. The DNA of the CDR3 is TGTGCCAGCAGTTTACTTACAGGGGGAGATGGCTACACCTTC. The V call is TRBV28, the J call TRBJ1-2, with 8 nucleotides matching TRBD1. CDR1 and CDR2 (germline): MDHEN, SYDVKM. This CDR3 comprises 14 residues. The junction had 5 bases not matched to a gene; V was cut back by 2 bases and J by 6 bases.

The genes are TRBV6-5 and TRBJ2-1; possibly TRBD1 for D (6 bases). CDR1 is MNHEY and CDR2 is SVGAGI in the germline V gene. The CDR3 totals 16 residues. V lost 0 bases and J lost 4, with 13 bases in between. The CDR3 DNA is TGTGCCAGCAGTTACTCCGGCGTACAGGGTTACAATGAGCAGTTCTTC. Translating it yields CASSYSGVQGYNEQFF.

V usage is TRBV7-9 and J usage is TRBJ2-1; TRBD1 matches at 12 bases. This CDR3 region has 15 residues. The V gene end was trimmed by 5 bases and the J gene end by 7 bases; junction bases not matched to a gene: 6. Germline assignment: CDR1 SEHNR and CDR2 FQNEAQ (reference sequence). The CDR3 loop is CASSGTGGVTNEQFF. The CDR3 nucleotides read TGTGCCAGCAGCGGGACAGGGGGCGTTACGAATGAGCAGTTCTTC.

This chain links TRBV3-1 (or the pseudogene TRBV3-2) with TRBJ1-2; D gene ambiguous. V was pared by 1 base and J by 7 bases, with 4 bases between. Germline-derived CDR1 and CDR2 are LGHDT and YNNKEL (reference sequence). This CDR3 contains 11 residues. The CDR3 sequence: CASSQGAGYTF. CDR3 nucleotides: TGTGCCAGCAGCCAAGGGGCTGGCTACACCTTC.

CDR3 protein: CAISDGQAHLSGNTIYF. The CDR3 DNA sequence: TGTGCCATCAGTGACGGACAGGCCCATTTATCTGGAAACACCATATATTTT. The chain has TRBV10-3 and TRBJ1-3; 7 bases fit TRBD1. With 3 bases clipped from V and 1 base from J, the junction kept 9 bases outside the gene matches. The CDR3 runs to 17 residues. From germline, CDR1 is ENHRY and CDR2 SYGVKD.

The V and J genes are TRBV5-1 and TRBJ2-1; D gene ambiguous. V lost 2 bases and J 4 bases, leaving 7 bases between the germline ends. The CDR3 has 13 residues. The germline V gene encodes CDR1 SGHRS and CDR2 YFSETQ. The CDR3 sequence is CASSLDTYNEQFF. In DNA form, the CDR3 reads TGCGCCAGCAGCTTAGACACTTACAATGAGCAGTTCTTC.

The chain links TRBV6-5 to TRBJ2-5, with D possibly called TRBD1 or TRBD2 (5 bases each). Germline CDR1 reads MNHEY; CDR2 reads SVGAGI. V lost 0 bases and J 5 bases, leaving 13 bases between the germline ends. This CDR3 is 15 amino acids long. Here the CDR3 reads CASSYSSSGHETQYF. In DNA form, the CDR3 reads TGTGCCAGCAGTTACTCGTCTTCGGGGCATGAGACCCAGTACTTC.

The J gene is TRBJ2-5, the V gene TRBV7-2; D unclear. The CDR3 spans 12 residues. The V end lost 2 bases, the J end lost 5 bases, and 6 bases lay between the germline ends. Germline CDR1 SGHTA, CDR2 FQGNSA. CDR3 DNA: TGTGCCAGCAGCTTAATGAGTGAGACCCAGTACTTC. Translating it yields CASSLMSETQYF.

The chain uses TRBV2 and TRBJ1-2; 8 bases are a match to TRBD1. V was pared by 5 bases and J by 2 bases, with 4 bases of the junction left unmatched. The germline V gene encodes CDR1 SNHLY and CDR2 FYNNEI. The CDR3 contains 14 residues. This chain's CDR3 is CASSRTGLNYGYTF. The CDR3 coding sequence is TGTGCCAGCAGTAGGACAGGGTTAAACTATGGCTACACCTTC.

This rearrangement joins TRBV5-1 to TRBJ1-1; D gene uncertain. CDR3 length: 12 residues. V lost 4 bases and J 6 bases, leaving 10 bases between the germline ends. Germline CDR1 SGHRS, CDR2 YFSETQ. CDR3 DNA sequence: TGCGCCAGCAGCGGGGAGGGCGCTGAAGCTTTCTTT. Its translation is CASSGEGAEAFF.

CDR3 amino acids: CASSQEALSGANVLTF. The CDR3 DNA follows: TGTGCCAGCAGCCAAGAGGCGCTCTCTGGGGCCAACGTCCTGACTTTC. The chain links TRBV4-2 to TRBJ2-6; D unresolved. With 0 bases removed from V and 0 bases from J, the gap between germline ends came to 6 bases. Germline values: CDR1 LGHNA, CDR2 YNFKEQ. The CDR3 runs 16 residues.

CDR3 sequence (DNA): TGTGCCAGCAGTTTAAGTGGCCGGCAGGGGGCGTATTGGGCTTTCTTT. This gives the protein CASSLSGRQGAYWAFF. J is TRBJ1-1 and V is TRBV28; 8 bases align to TRBD1. The CDR3 runs 16 residues. V was clipped by 2 bases and J by 11 bases; unmatched bases: 16. Germline loops: CDR1 MDHEN, CDR2 SYDVKM.

The V call is TRBV18, the J call TRBJ1-6; D remains ambiguous. Germline CDR1 reads KGHSH; CDR2 reads LQKENI. CDR3 size: 15 residues. V was cut by 3 bases and J by 7 bases, with 13 bases left in between. This CDR3 is CASSPPERGNSPLHF. Written as DNA, the CDR3 is TGTGCCAGCTCACCCCCCGAACGGGGAAATTCACCCCTCCACTTT.

J is TRBJ1-2 and V is TRBV6-2 or TRBV6-3; TRBD1 might be the D (6 bases). The CDR3 totals 15 residues. Germline CDR1 MNHEY, CDR2 SVGEGT. With 2 bases removed from V and 3 bases from J, the gap between germline ends came to 13 bases. The CDR3, as DNA: TGTGCCAGCAGTTACGCGCAGGGGTCGTACTATGGCTACACCTTC. It yields the protein CASSYAQGSYYGYTF.